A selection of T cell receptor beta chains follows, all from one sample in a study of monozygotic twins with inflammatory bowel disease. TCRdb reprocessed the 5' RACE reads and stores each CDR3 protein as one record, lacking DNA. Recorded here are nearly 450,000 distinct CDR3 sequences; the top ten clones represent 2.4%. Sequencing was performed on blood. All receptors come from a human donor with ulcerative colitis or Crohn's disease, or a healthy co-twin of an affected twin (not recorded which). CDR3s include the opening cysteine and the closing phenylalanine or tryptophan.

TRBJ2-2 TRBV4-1 CASSRRFGTGDGELFF
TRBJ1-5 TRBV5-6 CASSRSDRGNQPQHF
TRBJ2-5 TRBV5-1 CASRTTGGSKTQYF
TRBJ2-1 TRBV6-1 CASSPYATGQGNEQFF
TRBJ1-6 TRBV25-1 CASSGNSPLHF
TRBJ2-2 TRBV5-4 CASSRPPHPGSSTGELFF
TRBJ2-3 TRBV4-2 CASSQGGRTGGSDTQYF
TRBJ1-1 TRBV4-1 CASAGGRRTEAFF
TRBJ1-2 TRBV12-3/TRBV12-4 CASSLRANYGYTF
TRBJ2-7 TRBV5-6 CASSLGVNEQYF
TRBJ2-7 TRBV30 CAWSRMVINEQYF
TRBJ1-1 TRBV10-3 CAISESAAGGMNTEAFF
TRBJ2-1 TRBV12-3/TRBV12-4 CASSPGQGIRFF
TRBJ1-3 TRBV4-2 CASSQITGSSGNTIYF
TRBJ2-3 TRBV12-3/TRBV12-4 CASSSRVPSPDTQYF
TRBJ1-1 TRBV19 CASTKWPGNTEAFF
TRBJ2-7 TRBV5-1 CASNFGPSYEQYF
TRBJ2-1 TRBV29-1 CSVDRIYSYNEQFF
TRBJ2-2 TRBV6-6 CASSIIDTGELFF
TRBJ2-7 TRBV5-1 CASSLGATNEQYF
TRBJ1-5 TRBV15 CATSSPFPNQPQHF
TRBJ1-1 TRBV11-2 CASSYPPSLMNTEAFF
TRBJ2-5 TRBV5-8 CASSWGLAGVQETQYF
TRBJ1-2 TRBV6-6 CASSQGQNNYGYTF
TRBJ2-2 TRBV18 CASSPAVLANTGELFF
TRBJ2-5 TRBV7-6 CASSAGRWGETQYF
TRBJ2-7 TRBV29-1 CNVGVGSVNEQYF
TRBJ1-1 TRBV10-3 CAIKERFTEAFF
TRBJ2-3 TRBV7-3 CASSHGQGSDTQYF
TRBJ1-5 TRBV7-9 CASSLGGPSNQPQHF
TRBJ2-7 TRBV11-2 CASSFSLGTSVRVEQYF
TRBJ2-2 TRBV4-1 CASSQVNGFSTGELFF
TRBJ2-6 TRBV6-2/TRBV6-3 CASSFRGLGANVLTF
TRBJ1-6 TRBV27 CASRLGQGTAPLHF
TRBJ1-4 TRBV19 CASSFLTGGENEKLFF
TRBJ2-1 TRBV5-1 CASSHPVAGTSYNEQFF
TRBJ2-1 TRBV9 CASSVGEVNHNEQFF
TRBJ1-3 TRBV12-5 CARNPRVGSGNTIYF
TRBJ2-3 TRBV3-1 CASSQEALAEYSSTDTQYF
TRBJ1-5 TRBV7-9 CASSFNNQPQHF